Presented here are 21 T cell receptor beta chains from one specimen sequenced in a study of T cells in Graves' hyperthyroidism and ophthalmopathy. The source material, RNA transcripts, was used to amplify TCR beta CDR3 regions. Researchers ran a first-round RT-PCR on the TCR CDR3 using the HTBI primer set. A single record per CDR3 protein comes from TCRdb applying MiXCR to the multiplex PCR reads. The sample lists hundreds of thousands of distinct CDR3 sequences, around 16% seen once, with 28% in the top ten. Sequenced: blood. All receptors derive from a woman aged 18-29 years with Graves' hyperthyroidism that later progressed to Graves' ophthalmopathy.

This clonotype was observed a few times. J is TRBJ2-2 and V is TRBV7-6; D not resolved. The CDR3 spans 11 residues. Trimming left V 5 bases short and J 5 bases short, with 3 bases between. In germline, CDR1 is SGHVS, CDR2 FNYEAQ. CDR3 DNA sequence: TGTGCCAGCAGCAAGACCGGGGAGCTGTTTTTT. Translated: CASSKTGELFF.

The chain combines TRBV25-1 with TRBJ2-2; D unclear. Germline-derived CDR1 and CDR2 are MGHDK and SYGVNS. The CDR3 is 13 residues long. The ends were cut back, 3 bases at V and 2 bases at J, with 4 bases in the middle. CDR3 amino acids: CASSEVNTGELFF. As DNA, the CDR3 is TGTGCCAGCAGTGAGGTTAACACCGGGGAGCTGTTTTTT.

This clonotype has ten or more counts. This chain joins TRBV2 and TRBJ2-7; 8 bases map to TRBD2. The V gene's germline CDR1 is SNHLY and CDR2 FYNNEI. CDR3 length equals 14 residues. V shed 10 bases, J shed 2 bases, and the junction held 10 bases outside the gene matches. As DNA, the CDR3 is TGTGCCACCGAAGCGAGCGGGGGCGCCTACGAGCAGTACTTC. This sequence encodes CATEASGGAYEQYF.

Concerning this clonotype itself: Just one base apart from a much larger clone, this may be a read error. Lacking the conserved final phenylalanine or tryptophan, this CDR3 likely reflects a read error. The chain carries TRBV27 and TRBJ1-5; D perhaps matches TRBD1 (5 bases). The CDR3 contains 14 residues. V was trimmed by 2 bases and J by 9 bases, leaving 14 bases between them. Germline CDR1 is MNHEY and CDR2 is SMNVEV (reference sequence). For the CDR3, the DNA is TGTGCCAGCAGTTTAGGGCAGGGCGAAGCGCCCCAGCATCTT. Its translation: CASSLGQGEAPQHL.

This clonotype was found many times. J is TRBJ1-1 and V is TRBV12-3 or TRBV12-4; D is possibly TRBD1 (6 bases). V was clipped by 9 bases and J by 1 base, with 12 bases between them. This CDR3 is 13 amino acids long. CDR3 sequence (DNA): TGTGCCAGTACTATACAGGGGAACACTGAAGCTTTCTTT. It specifies CASTIQGNTEAFF.

This clonotype showed up many times. The chain links TRBV6-1 to TRBJ2-7; D remains ambiguous. Trimming stripped 1 base from V and 0 bases from J, with 7 bases between. The CDR3 has 14 residues. CDR1 is MNHNS, CDR2 SASEGT, per germline. CDR3 in amino acids: CASSEVHSSYEQYF. In nucleotides, the CDR3 is TGTGCCAGCAGTGAAGTGCACAGCTCCTACGAGCAGTACTTC.

This clonotype was picked up one time. Being one base from a much bigger clone, this may be a read error. V is TRBV13 and J is TRBJ2-1; no firm D call. The CDR3 totals 12 residues. The germline V and J ends were trimmed by 9 bases and 5 bases, with 11 bases remaining between them. Germline CDR1 and CDR2: PRHDT and FYEKMQ (reference sequence). Here the CDR3 DNA reads TGTGCCAGTGACCGAGGCCACAATGAGCAGTTCTTC. Amino acid sequence: CASDRGHNEQFF.

The V call is TRBV20-1, the J call TRBJ2-5, with 12 bases lining up with TRBD2. CDR1 is DFQATT and CDR2 is SNEGSKA in the germline V gene (reference sequence). The ends lost 5 bases at V and 1 base at J; junction bases unmatched: 5. The CDR3 runs 15 residues. The CDR3 DNA sequence: TGCAGTGCTGCTGGGACTAGCGGGCCCCAAGAGACCCAGTACTTC. Amino acids: CSAAGTSGPQETQYF.

This clonotype has a count of ten or more. This chain connects TRBV24-1 to TRBJ1-2; weak D call: TRBD1 (5 bases). CDR3 size: 12 residues. Trimming shortened V by 7 bases and J by 8 bases, and 13 bases separated the two germline ends. Germline V gives CDR1 KGHDR, CDR2 SFDVKD. The CDR3 bases are TGTGCCACCAGCTCAGGGACGGAGGGCTACACCTTC. Protein: CATSSGTEGYTF.

This clonotype was detected only a few times. V is TRBV29-1 and J is TRBJ2-7; 12 positions agree with TRBD2. Germline V CDR1 and CDR2: SQVTM, ANQGSEA. The V segment lost 6 bases and the J segment 7 bases; nucleotides outside the gene matches: 7. The CDR3 has 13 amino acids. CDR3 bases: TGCAGCGTAGCTAGCGGGAGGGCCGGGGAGCAGTACTTC. This gives the protein CSVASGRAGEQYF.

This clonotype was recorded many times. The J gene is TRBJ2-2, the V gene TRBV28; unclear D gene. Deletions cut 3 bases from V and 6 bases from J, with 5 bases between. This CDR3 has 12 residues. Germline V gene sequence: CDR1 MDHEN, CDR2 SYDVKM. The CDR3 DNA reads as TGTGCCAGCAGTTTGAGTGCCGGGGAGCTGTTTTTT. Translating gives CASSLSAGELFF.

This clonotype was counted many times. The rearrangement links TRBV5-1 to TRBJ2-7; D is tentatively TRBD1 or TRBD2 (5 bases each). V was pared by 4 bases and J by 2 bases, with 16 bases between. The CDR3 is 15 residues long. Germline V lookup: CDR1 SGHRS, CDR2 YFSETQ. The CDR3 DNA follows: TGCGCCAGCAGCGGGGGTCAGGTGTCCACCTACGAGCAGTACTTC. Translating gives CASSGGQVSTYEQYF.

This clonotype was seen many times. V gene TRBV20-1 combines with J gene TRBJ1-2; tentative D call: TRBD1 (5 bases). The V gene lost 3 bases and the J gene lost 2 bases, with 22 bases spanning the gap. Germline V gives CDR1 DFQATT, CDR2 SNEGSKA (reference sequence). The CDR3 is 17 residues long. CDR3 in amino acids: CSASPRGQSSWNYGYTF. The CDR3 DNA sequence: TGCAGTGCTAGTCCGCGAGGACAATCCTCCTGGAACTATGGCTACACCTTC.

This sequence joins TRBV7-9 and TRBJ2-7; D is perhaps TRBD1 or TRBD2 (5 bases each). Between the trimmed V and J ends, which lost 1 base and 4 bases, there was a span of 14 bases. Germline-derived CDR1 and CDR2 are SEHNR and FQNEAQ (reference sequence). The CDR3 spans 15 residues. The CDR3 spells CASSLGGIGVYEQYF. CDR3 nucleotides: TGTGCCAGCAGCTTAGGAGGGATAGGGGTTTACGAGCAGTACTTC.

This sequence joins TRBV27 and TRBJ2-7; 8 positions match TRBD1. The CDR3 loop spans 15 amino acids. Germline CDR1 MNHEY, CDR2 SMNVEV (reference sequence). J lost 6 bases, V lost 5 bases, and 12 bases had no gene match. CDR3 nucleotides: TGTGCCAGCAGTATGGACAGGGCAGGTCTCAGCGAGCAGTACTTC. This translates into CASSMDRAGLSEQYF.

This clonotype was seen many times. The J gene is TRBJ2-2, the V gene TRBV12-3 or TRBV12-4, with TRBD1 identical over 11 bases. J gave up 6 bases and V 5 bases, and 8 bases lay outside the gene matches. The CDR3 contains 16 residues. CDR3 protein: CASSPLGQGGAGELFF. CDR3 in DNA: TGTGCCAGCAGTCCCTTGGGACAGGGGGGAGCCGGGGAGCTGTTTTTT.

The V call is TRBV2, the J call TRBJ2-1, with 8 bases fitting TRBD1. J gave up 15 bases and V 6 bases, and 16 bases lay outside the gene matches. CDR1 is SNHLY, CDR2 FYNNEI, per germline. The CDR3 contains 14 residues. The DNA of the CDR3 is TGTGCCAGCAGCCCCCAACGGACAGGGACCGGGGGGTTCTTC. It is translated as CASSPQRTGTGGFF.

The chain is built from TRBV28 and TRBJ2-7; D is unresolved. Trimming left V 3 bases short and J 2 bases short, with 14 bases between. The CDR3 extends over 15 amino acids. Germline V CDR1 and CDR2: MDHEN, SYDVKM. The chain's CDR3 is CASSLPTEGPYEQYF. The CDR3 DNA reads as TGTGCCAGCAGTTTGCCCACGGAAGGACCCTACGAGCAGTACTTC.

This clonotype was counted many times. The chain is built from TRBV28 and TRBJ2-2; D remains unclear. Germline V gives CDR1 MDHEN, CDR2 SYDVKM. Trimming took 6 bases from V and 6 from J, leaving 8 bases between them. The CDR3 is 12 residues long. The CDR3 loop reads CASSFTSGELFF. CDR3 nucleotide sequence: TGTGCCAGCAGCTTTACCTCCGGGGAGCTGTTTTTT.

The V gene is TRBV28, the J gene TRBJ2-7; perhaps TRBD1 as D (5 bases). Germline CDR1 and CDR2: MDHEN and SYDVKM. The CDR3 runs 10 residues. Trimming removed 5 bases at V and 7 bases at J, with 6 bases between. CDR3 nucleotides: TGTGCCAGCAGTAGGACAGAGCAGTACTTC. This codes for CASSRTEQYF. The full variable domain, its missing parts supplied by reference TRBV28 and TRBJ2-7, is DVKVTQSSRYLVKRTGEKVFLECVQDMDHENMFWYRQDPGLGLRLIYFSYDVKMKEKGDIPEGYSVSREKKERFSLILESASTNQTSMYLCASSRTEQYFGPGTRLTVT.

The V and J genes are TRBV6-1 and TRBJ2-1; possibly TRBD1 for D (6 bases). CDR3 size: 13 residues. Trimming took 3 bases from V and 10 from J, leaving 13 bases between them. Germline-derived CDR1 and CDR2 are MNHNS and SASEGT. CDR3 protein: CASSDPSRGEQFF. The CDR3 DNA follows: TGTGCCAGCAGTGACCCCTCCAGGGGCGAGCAGTTCTTC.